This passage covers 7 T cell receptor beta chains from one sample sequenced in a study of response to subunit inactivated influenza vaccine. Each CDR3 protein is one row after TCRdb ran MiXCR on the RT-PCR reads. The sample has more than 700,000 distinct CDR3 sequences; 21% are singletons. The specimen comprised PBMCs from blood, sampled more than 4 days after vaccination. The receptors derive from a man in his fifties who received an inactivated influenza vaccine.

V usage is TRBV3-1 and J usage is TRBJ2-5; perhaps TRBD2 as D (6 bases). V lost 4 bases, J lost 3 bases, and 9 bases lay in between. From germline, CDR1 is LGHDT and CDR2 YNNKEL (reference sequence). The CDR3 spans 13 residues. The CDR3 DNA reads as TGTGCCAGCAGCCCGGGACTCAAAGAGACCCAGTACTTC. Translated, it gives CASSPGLKETQYF.

The chain uses TRBV3-1 and TRBJ2-7; 7 bases fit TRBD2. Germline V gives CDR1 LGHDT, CDR2 YNNKEL (reference sequence). With 1 base clipped from V and 2 bases from J, the junction kept 11 bases outside the gene matches. This CDR3 comprises 17 residues. The CDR3 is CASSQGAPSGRTYEQYF. In DNA, the CDR3 is TGTGCCAGCAGCCAAGGGGCCCCTAGCGGAAGGACCTACGAGCAGTACTTC.

The chain joins TRBV15 to TRBJ1-4; D gene unclear. Germline CDR1 is LNHNV and CDR2 is YYDKDF (reference sequence). Trimming cost V 1 base and J 8 bases, with 14 bases left between them. There are 15 residues in the CDR3. The CDR3 region is CATSRVGGSEEKLFF. The CDR3 DNA follows: TGTGCCACCAGCAGAGTTGGTGGGTCGGAAGAAAAACTGTTTTTT.

This clonotype was detected a few times. The chain combines TRBV13 with TRBJ2-7; D is unresolved. In germline, CDR1 is PRHDT, CDR2 FYEKMQ (reference sequence). The CDR3 covers 14 residues. V was clipped by 3 bases and J by 0 bases, with 9 bases between them. CDR3 DNA sequence: TGTGCCAGCAGCTTTGGGATAATCTCCTACGAGCAGTACTTC. Translation: CASSFGIISYEQYF.

This clonotype was seen only once. The chain is built from TRBV11-2 and TRBJ2-6, with D perhaps matching TRBD1 (5 bases). Germline V CDR1 and CDR2: SGHAT, FQNNGV. With 0 bases removed from V and 4 bases from J, the gap between germline ends came to 10 bases. This CDR3 is built from 16 residues. The CDR3 sequence is CASSLDRVAGANVLTF. CDR3 coding DNA: TGTGCCAGCAGCTTAGACAGGGTTGCAGGGGCCAACGTCCTGACTTTC.

The V call is TRBV9, the J call TRBJ2-5; D is uncertain. The germline V and J ends were trimmed by 0 bases and 1 base, with 7 bases remaining between them. The CDR3 sequence is 14 residues long. The germline gives CDR1 SGDLS, CDR2 YYNGEE. The CDR3 nucleotides read TGTGCCAGCAGCGTAGCGCCAGCCCAAGAGACCCAGTACTTC. The encoded protein is CASSVAPAQETQYF.

CDR3: CASSYSQERTFF. CDR3 in DNA: TGTGCCAGCAGTTACTCACAGGAGCGCACTTTCTTT. The chain carries TRBV6-2 or TRBV6-3 and TRBJ1-1, with D possibly being TRBD1 (5 bases). The CDR3 extends over 12 amino acids. Germline V gives CDR1 MNHEY, CDR2 SVGEGT. V lost 0 bases, J lost 12 bases, and 11 bases lay in between.